This is a list of T cell receptor beta chains from one sample in a study of T cell repertoires in cytomegalovirus infection. TCRdb re-analysed the reads in MiXCR, keeping a single row per CDR3 protein. This sample has under 850,000 distinct CDR3 sequences, with around a third found just once. Their antigens are not known. The sample here was cultured PBMCs, taken from culture after CMV antigen stimulation. Source of these receptors: a human donor in good health (CMV status not recorded). Some clones in this sample may be carry-over from other donors' samples. Each CDR3 is given with its conserved first and last residue. Expanded clones get a size class; other rows say once, few or many, or leave the size out.

V	length	J	size	CDR3
TRBV12-3/TRBV12-4	17	TRBJ2-3	.	CASSLSTSGRATDTQYF
TRBV7-2	16	TRBJ1-6	many	CASSWDSSSYNSPLHF
TRBV7-3	13	TRBJ1-5	few	CASSQDRGWPQHF
TRBV6-2/TRBV6-3	15	TRBJ2-7	few	CASSYVGLVPYEQYF
TRBV12-5	16	TRBJ2-3	.	CASGPGTSTAQDTQYF
TRBV29-1	13	TRBJ2-5	.	CSVEEVALGAQYF
TRBV6-2/TRBV6-3	14	TRBJ1-1	few	CASLQHSTNTEAFF
TRBV20-1	20	TRBJ2-3	.	CSASVAGGRQLESSTDTQYF
TRBV2	12	TRBJ2-5	.	CASGTAQETQYF
TRBV6-1	14	TRBJ1-1	.	CASIPTNSDTEAFF
TRBV7-2	16	TRBJ1-5	few	CASSTQRDGAGQPQHF
TRBV6-1	15	TRBJ2-7	few	CASSARAPTPLEQYF
TRBV7-8	15	TRBJ1-1	.	CASSSFGTPGTEAFF
TRBV11-2	17	TRBJ1-6	.	CASSLGLSGTVFSPLHF
TRBV7-6	20	TRBJ2-5	few	CASSLTIVTSGSYGRETQYF
TRBV25-1	16	TRBJ2-7	.	CASSDSWGDGEYEQYF
TRBV4-2	12	TRBJ1-2	.	CASSQDVGGYTF
TRBV7-2	16	TRBJ2-5	many	CASSLLDPWGQETQYF
TRBV6-1	14	TRBJ2-5	few	CASNPNRDQETQYF
TRBV7-2	14	TRBJ1-6	few	CASSLGSRGPPLHF
TRBV27	13	TRBJ2-3	.	CASTGRATDTQYF
TRBV12-3/TRBV12-4	14	TRBJ2-1	.	CASSETSGSGEQFF
TRBV7-2	15	TRBJ2-1	many	CASSPERETRSEQFF
TRBV2	15	TRBJ2-1	.	CASSDARGGNNEQFF
TRBV6-6	17	TRBJ2-7	.	CASSYSVASGASYEQYF
TRBV11-3	15	TRBJ2-7	.	CASSSGTSGSREQYF
TRBV4-1	13	TRBJ1-2	few	CASSQESAHGYTF
TRBV7-9	14	TRBJ2-1	.	CASSQSGPNNEQFF
TRBV10-3	16	TRBJ2-4	few	CAISAQRGSAKNIQYF
TRBV12-3/TRBV12-4	11	TRBJ2-1	.	CASSKAGEQFF
TRBV6-5	13	TRBJ1-3	.	CATRKASGNTIYF
TRBV20-1	13	TRBJ2-7	few	CSAWLGGADEQYF
TRBV19	17	TRBJ2-2	.	CATEAWGQVSTAGELFF
TRBV7-2	14	TRBJ2-1	few	CASSLGGDRGPQFF
TRBV7-3	14	TRBJ2-4	.	CASSLDGPYTGGDF
TRBV5-4	15	TRBJ2-7	.	CASSLTVGILSEQYF
TRBV6-1	15	TRBJ2-7	.	CASSSDRGGGDEQYF
TRBV10-3	15	TRBJ2-7	.	CAIRGSDRGPREQYF
TRBV20-1	14	TRBJ2-1	.	CSARLRPRGNEQFF
TRBV7-9	12	TRBJ1-4	few	CALGGENEKLFF
TRBV12-3/TRBV12-4	14	TRBJ1-1	.	CASSITGMNTEAFF
TRBV6-2/TRBV6-3	13	TRBJ1-2	.	CASSNRRVNGYTF
TRBV28	14	TRBJ1-4	few	CASRLDALGEKLFF
TRBV5-1	17	TRBJ2-3	.	CASSLILAGGGTDTQYF
TRBV12-3/TRBV12-4	12	TRBJ2-7	many	CASSLGDSQQYF
TRBV2	14	TRBJ2-7	.	CASSETGSTDEQYF
TRBV27	16	TRBJ2-7	.	CASSLTGTEFSYEQYF
TRBV6-8	13	TRBJ1-2	.	CASSYSQGSGYTF
TRBV28	13	TRBJ1-5	.	CASHPSSNQPQHF